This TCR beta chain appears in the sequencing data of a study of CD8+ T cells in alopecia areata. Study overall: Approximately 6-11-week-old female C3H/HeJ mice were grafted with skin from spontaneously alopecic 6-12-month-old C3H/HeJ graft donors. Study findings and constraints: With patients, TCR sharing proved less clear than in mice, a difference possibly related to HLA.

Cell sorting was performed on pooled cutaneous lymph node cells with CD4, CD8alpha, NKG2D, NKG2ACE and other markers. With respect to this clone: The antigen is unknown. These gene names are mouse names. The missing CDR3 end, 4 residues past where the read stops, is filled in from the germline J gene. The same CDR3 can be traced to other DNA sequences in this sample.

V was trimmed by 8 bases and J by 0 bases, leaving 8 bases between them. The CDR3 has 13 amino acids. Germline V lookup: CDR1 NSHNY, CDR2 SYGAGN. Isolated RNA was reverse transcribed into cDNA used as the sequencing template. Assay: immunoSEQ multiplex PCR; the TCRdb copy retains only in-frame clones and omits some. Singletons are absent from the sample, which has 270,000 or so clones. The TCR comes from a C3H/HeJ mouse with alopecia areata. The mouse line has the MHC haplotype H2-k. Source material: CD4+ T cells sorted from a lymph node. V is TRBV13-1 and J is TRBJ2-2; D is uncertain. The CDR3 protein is CASRQSNTGQLYF. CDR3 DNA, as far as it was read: TGTGCCAGTCGACAATCAAACACCGGG.